Given below is one TCR beta chain in context. What it binds is unknown. Clones were read by immunoSEQ multiplex PCR, and TCRdb kept only the in-frame ones, dropping some. The sample consists of over 85,000 clones, about nine tenths of them appearing once. The sample belongs to a study of T cell responses to AZD1222 COVID-19 vaccine. Study-wide points: Donors were largely white British and mainly female; clonal diversity was possibly underestimated. Regions 160-218 and 743-854 held dominance among vaccine-associated CD4 TCRs, which spanned spike.

Germline values: CDR1 SGHTS, CDR2 YDEGEE. V dropped 4 bases and J dropped 0 bases, with 10 bases sitting between them. The CDR3 extends over 15 amino acids. The analysis combined second doses at about 4 or about 12 weeks. This chain uses TRBV5-8 with TRBJ1-4; a possible D gene is TRBD1 (5 bases). The sequence came from an adult who received the AZD1222 COVID-19 vaccine. This sample comprised peripheral blood, obtained 28 days after the second AZD1222 dose. In DNA form, the CDR3 reads TGTGCCAGCAGCACTCAGGGCGCAACTAATGAAAAACTGTTTTTT. This gives the protein CASSTQGATNEKLFF.